This T cell receptor (beta chain) was retrieved from a study of blood T cells in healthy people across ages. Overall study results and limits: Getting older went along with TCR beta diversity per million T cells dropping roughly linearly.

V gave up 5 bases and J gave up 3 bases, with 14 bases separating them. The germline gives CDR1 SGHTA, CDR2 FQGNSA. The CDR3 covers 15 residues. PCR was performed a second time for roughly 6 to 12 cycles using a sample-barcoded 5' primer and a J-beta primer mix. One entry per CDR3 protein results from TCRdb running MiXCR on the 5' RACE reads. This sample has about 1.4 million distinct CDR3 sequences; around 59% occur once, and the top ten carry 6.5% to 8%. Comment on this clonotype: Its cognate antigen is unknown.

Sequenced: blood. This chain joins TRBV7-2 and TRBJ1-5; D might be TRBD1 (6 bases). This TCR was sampled from a man younger than 35 in good health. In nucleotides, the CDR3 is TGTGCCAGCAGCGTACAGGGAGGAACCAATCAGCCCCAGCATTTT. It translates to CASSVQGGTNQPQHF. The variable domain in full, completed from reference TRBV7-2 and TRBJ1-5, reads GAGVSQSPSNKVTEKGKDVELRCDPISGHTALYWYRQSLGQGLEFLIYFQGNSAPDKSGLPSDRFSAERTGGSVSTLTIQRTQQEDSAVYLCASSVQGGTNQPQHFGDGTRLSIL.